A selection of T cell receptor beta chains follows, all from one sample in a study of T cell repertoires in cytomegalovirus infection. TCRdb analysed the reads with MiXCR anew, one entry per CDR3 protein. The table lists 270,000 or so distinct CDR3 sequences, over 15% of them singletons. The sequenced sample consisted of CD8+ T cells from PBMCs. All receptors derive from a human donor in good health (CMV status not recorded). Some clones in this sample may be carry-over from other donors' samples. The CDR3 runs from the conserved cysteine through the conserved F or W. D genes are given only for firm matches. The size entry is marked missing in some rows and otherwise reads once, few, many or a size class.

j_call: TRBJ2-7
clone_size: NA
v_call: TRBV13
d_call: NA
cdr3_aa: CASSLVGFSYEQYF
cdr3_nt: TGTGCCAGCAGCTTAGTCGGCTTTTCCTACGAGCAGTACTTC

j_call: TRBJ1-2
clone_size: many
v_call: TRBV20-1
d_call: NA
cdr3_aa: CSATGNLYGYTF
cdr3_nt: TGCAGTGCTACCGGGAATCTCTATGGCTACACCTTC

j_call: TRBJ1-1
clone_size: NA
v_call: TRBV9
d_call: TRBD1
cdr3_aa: CASTRQGDSQMNTEAFF
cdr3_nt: TGTGCCAGCACCAGACAGGGGGACAGCCAGATGAACACTGAAGCTTTCTTT

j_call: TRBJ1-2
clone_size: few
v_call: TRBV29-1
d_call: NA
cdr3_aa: CSATDITYGYTF
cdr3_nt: TGCAGCGCTACCGACATTACCTATGGCTACACCTTC

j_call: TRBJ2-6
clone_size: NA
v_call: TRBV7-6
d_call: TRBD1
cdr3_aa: CASSPGTGPPSGANVLTF
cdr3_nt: TGTGCCAGCAGCCCCGGGACAGGGCCCCCCTCTGGGGCCAACGTCCTGACTTTC

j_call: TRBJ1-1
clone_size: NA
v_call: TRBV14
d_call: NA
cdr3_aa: CASSRVANTEAFF
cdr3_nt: TGTGCCAGCAGCCGGGTGGCGAACACTGAAGCTTTCTTT

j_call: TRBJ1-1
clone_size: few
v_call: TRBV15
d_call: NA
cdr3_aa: CATSNSLAEAFF
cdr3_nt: TGTGCCACCAGCAACAGCTTGGCTGAAGCTTTCTTT

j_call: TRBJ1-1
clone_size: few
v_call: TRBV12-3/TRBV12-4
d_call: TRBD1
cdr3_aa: CASSRDRGAEAFF
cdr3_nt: TGTGCCAGCAGCCGGGACAGAGGGGCTGAAGCTTTCTTT

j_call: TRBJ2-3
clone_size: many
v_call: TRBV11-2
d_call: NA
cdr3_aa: CASSLVAAGAFADTQYF
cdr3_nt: TGTGCCAGCAGCTTAGTCGCTGCGGGGGCGTTCGCAGATACGCAGTATTTT

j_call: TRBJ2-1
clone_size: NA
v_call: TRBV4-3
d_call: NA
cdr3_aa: CASSQEAGTLASNEQFF
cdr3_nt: TGCGCCAGCAGCCAAGAGGCGGGGACATTAGCGAGCAATGAGCAGTTCTTC

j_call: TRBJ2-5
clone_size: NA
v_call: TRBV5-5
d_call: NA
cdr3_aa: CASSSRDLSIQETQYF
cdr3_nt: TGTGCCAGCAGCTCACGGGACTTATCAATCCAAGAGACCCAGTACTTC

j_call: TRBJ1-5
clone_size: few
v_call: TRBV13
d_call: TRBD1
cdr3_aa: CASSLTGTGNQPQHF
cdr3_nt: TGTGCCAGCAGCTTAACCGGGACAGGCAATCAGCCCCAGCATTTT

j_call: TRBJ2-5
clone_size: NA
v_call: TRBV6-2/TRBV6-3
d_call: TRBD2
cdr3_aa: CASSYLPLAGGNSETQYF
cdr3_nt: TGTGCCAGCAGTTACCTCCCTCTAGCGGGGGGTAACTCGGAGACCCAGTACTTC

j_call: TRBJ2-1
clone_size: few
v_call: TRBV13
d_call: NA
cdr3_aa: CASSLKGSYNEQFF
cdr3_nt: TGTGCCAGCAGCTTGAAGGGGTCCTACAATGAGCAGTTCTTC

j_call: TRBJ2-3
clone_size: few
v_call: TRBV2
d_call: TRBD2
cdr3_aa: CASSEALLRGGQDTQYF
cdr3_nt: TGTGCCAGCAGTGAAGCGCTTCTGCGGGGGGGCCAAGATACGCAGTATTTT

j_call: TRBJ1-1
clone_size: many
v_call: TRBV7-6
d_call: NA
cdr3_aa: CASSLDPGTEAFF
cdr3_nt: TGTGCCAGCAGCTTAGATCCGGGAACTGAAGCTTTCTTT

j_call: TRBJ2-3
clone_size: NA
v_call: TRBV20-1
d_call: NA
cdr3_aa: CSVSRGFTDSTDTQYF
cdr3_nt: TGCAGTGTTTCCCGGGGGTTCACCGATAGCACAGATACGCAGTATTTT

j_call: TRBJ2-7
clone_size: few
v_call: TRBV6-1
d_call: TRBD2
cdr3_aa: CASSEGGLAALYEQYF
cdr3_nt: TGTGCCAGCAGTGAAGGGGGACTAGCGGCCCTATACGAGCAGTACTTC

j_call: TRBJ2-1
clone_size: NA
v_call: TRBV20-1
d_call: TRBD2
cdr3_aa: CSAIRGVRGDEQFF
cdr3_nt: TGCAGTGCTATTCGGGGGGTACGTGGGGATGAGCAGTTCTTC

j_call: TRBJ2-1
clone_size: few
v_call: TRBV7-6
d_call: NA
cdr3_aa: CASRPGGRNNEQFF
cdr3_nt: TGTGCCAGCAGACCGGGGGGCAGAAACAATGAGCAGTTCTTC

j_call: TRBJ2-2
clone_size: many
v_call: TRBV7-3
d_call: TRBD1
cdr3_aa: CASSREGTGHTGELFF
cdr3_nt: TGTGCCAGCAGCCGCGAGGGGACAGGTCACACCGGGGAGCTGTTTTTT

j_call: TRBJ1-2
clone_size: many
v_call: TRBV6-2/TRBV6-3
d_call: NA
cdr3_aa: CASSYGRLSYGYTF
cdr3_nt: TGTGCCAGCAGTTATGGACGGTTGAGCTATGGCTACACCTTC